These 17 T cell receptor beta chains came from one sample sequenced in a study of blood T cells in healthy people across ages. Alongside a J-beta primer mix, a sample-barcoded 5' primer served in a second PCR lasting roughly 6 to 11 cycles. TCRdb passed the 5' RACE reads through MiXCR, listing each CDR3 protein once. The sample lists approximately 730,000 distinct CDR3 sequences, 50% to 65% occurring once. The source material was blood. The receptors were sampled from a man at least 80 years old in good health.

As concerns this clonotype: A read error may account for a junction end that differs from germline. This sequence joins TRBV9 and TRBJ2-6, with D tentatively TRBD1 (5 bases). Germline V CDR1 and CDR2: SGDLS, YYNGEE. The CDR3 loop spans 15 amino acids. Written as DNA, the CDR3 is TGTGCCAGCAGCTTATCCCGGGCTGGGGCCAACGCCCTGACTTTC. It specifies CASSLSRAGANALTF.

This chain joins TRBV12-3 or TRBV12-4 and TRBJ1-6; no clear D. CDR3 length: 14 residues. Trimming stripped 3 bases from V and 7 bases from J, with 10 bases between. The CDR3 here is CASSLGNWNSPLHF. CDR3 sequence (DNA): TGTGCCAGCAGTTTGGGGAATTGGAATTCACCCCTCCACTTT.

The chain employs TRBV6-5 and TRBJ1-2; D is unclear. The CDR3 extends over 13 amino acids. Deletions cut 2 bases from V and 6 bases from J, with 10 bases between. Germline V gene data show CDR1 as MNHEY and CDR2 as SVGAGI. CDR3 DNA: TGTGCCAGCAGTTACGGTGGGGAGGATGGCTACACCTTC. Residues: CASSYGGEDGYTF.

J is TRBJ2-7 and V is TRBV20-1, with D hard to call. The CDR3 has 13 amino acids. V was pared by 4 bases and J by 3 bases, with 13 bases between. Germline CDR1 is DFQATT and CDR2 is SNEGSKA (reference sequence). The CDR3 nucleotides are TGCAGTGCTACAGCAGCCTTGGACTACGAGCAGTACTTC. Translated: CSATAALDYEQYF.

The genes are TRBV27 and TRBJ2-5; 10 nucleotides agree with TRBD2. V lost 7 bases to trimming and J lost 11 bases; unmatched junction nucleotides: 13. The length of the CDR3 is 14 residues. Germline-derived CDR1 and CDR2 are MNHEY and SMNVEV (reference sequence). CDR3 region: CASTPLAGFNEQYF. DNA for the CDR3: TGTGCCAGCACCCCACTAGCGGGATTCAATGAGCAGTACTTC.

This CDR3 is CASSSLFLQGALRYEQYF. The CDR3 coding sequence is TGTGCCAGCAGCAGTCTCTTTCTTCAGGGTGCTCTACGCTACGAGCAGTACTTC. The chain carries TRBV21-1 and TRBJ2-7; the DNA was not compared with TRBD1, the D call given in the table. TRBV21-1 is tagged as a pseudogene. CDR3 length: 18 residues.

This clonotype was counted between two and nine times. The chain employs TRBV20-1 and TRBJ2-1; 9 bases agree with TRBD1. Trimming took 0 bases from V and 6 from J; bases not matched to a gene: 3. The CDR3 totals 14 residues. The germline V gene has CDR1 DFQATT and CDR2 SNEGSKA (reference sequence). The CDR3 loop reads CSARDNRGLNEQFF. CDR3 DNA: TGCAGTGCTAGAGATAACAGGGGGCTCAATGAGCAGTTCTTC.

The chain joins TRBV10-2 to TRBJ2-1; 14 bases line up with TRBD2. The length of the CDR3 is 14 residues. J was trimmed by 6 bases and V by 10 bases; bases with no gene match: 5. CDR1 and CDR2 (germline): WSHSY, SAAADI. The CDR3 sequence: CATSTSGRGNEQFF. The CDR3 nucleotides are TGCGCCACCTCGACTAGCGGGAGGGGCAATGAGCAGTTCTTC.

This chain links TRBV20-1 with TRBJ2-7; 10 bases are shared with TRBD2. V gave up 0 bases and J gave up 0 bases; unmatched junction bases: 14. The CDR3 is made up of 19 amino acids. Germline V gene lookup returns CDR1 DFQATT and CDR2 SNEGSKA (reference sequence). This CDR3 reads CSARDLKPRTSGASYEQYF. The CDR3, as DNA: TGCAGTGCTAGAGATCTCAAACCCCGAACTAGCGGGGCCTCCTACGAGCAGTACTTC.

The rearrangement links TRBV27 to TRBJ1-2; weak D call: TRBD1 (5 bases). Germline values: CDR1 MNHEY, CDR2 SMNVEV (reference sequence). V gave up 2 bases and J gave up 4 bases, with 14 bases separating them. The CDR3 has 15 amino acids. The CDR3 sequence is CASSLGQGSTYGYTF. CDR3 DNA: TGTGCCAGCAGTTTAGGGCAGGGTAGTACCTATGGCTACACCTTC.

The V call is TRBV7-2, the J call TRBJ1-6, with D possibly TRBD1 on 5 matching bases. Germline lookup yields CDR1 SGHTA and CDR2 FQGNSA. Trimming took 3 bases from V and 7 from J, leaving 16 bases between them. The CDR3 has 16 residues. The CDR3 reads CASSFGEGPLNSPLHF. Written as DNA, the CDR3 is TGTGCCAGCAGCTTTGGAGAGGGGCCTCTAAATTCACCCCTCCACTTT.

The CDR3 sequence is CASSQALTVIATNEKLFF. As DNA, the CDR3 is TGCGCCAGCAGCCAAGCTCTGACAGTAATTGCAACTAATGAAAAACTGTTTTTT. This sequence joins TRBV4-1 and TRBJ1-4; maybe TRBD1 (5 bases). Trimming removed 1 base from V and 0 bases from J, with 15 bases in between. In germline, CDR1 is MGHRA, CDR2 YSYEKL. This CDR3 comprises 18 residues.

V and J are TRBV6-6 and TRBJ2-5, with TRBD2 matching 12 bases. The CDR3 sequence is 17 residues long. Germline V gene lookup returns CDR1 MNHNY and CDR2 SVGAGI (reference sequence). V lost 0 bases, J lost 1 base, and 3 bases stayed unmatched. CDR3 region: CASSYSPSGGGQETQYF. In nucleotides, the CDR3 is TGTGCCAGCAGTTACTCCCCTAGCGGGGGGGGCCAAGAGACCCAGTACTTC.

V gene TRBV7-2 combines with J gene TRBJ2-5, with D possibly matching TRBD1 (6 bases). The CDR3 is 15 amino acids. Deletions cut 5 bases from V and 3 bases from J, with 16 bases between. Germline V gene sequence: CDR1 SGHTA, CDR2 FQGNSA. The CDR3 protein is CASSRPGAVEETQYF. As DNA, the CDR3 is TGTGCCAGCAGCCGGCCAGGGGCCGTTGAAGAGACCCAGTACTTC.

This clonotype was detected only a few times. This chain uses TRBV9 with TRBJ2-7; 7 nucleotides agree with TRBD2. J lost 2 bases, V lost 0 bases, and 5 bases had no gene match. This CDR3 is built from 15 residues. CDR1 and CDR2 from the germline V gene are SGDLS and YYNGEE. CDR3 bases: TGTGCCAGCAGCGTAGGCGGGAGCATGCCCTACGAGCAGTACTTC. Its protein is CASSVGGSMPYEQYF.

The CDR3 bases are TGTGCCAGCAGTTTATATCGCGGACAGGGCATGGATGGCTACACCTTC. Protein: CASSLYRGQGMDGYTF. The rearrangement uses TRBV28 and TRBJ1-2; 8 bases fit TRBD1. J gave up 6 bases and V 1 base, and 10 bases lay outside the gene matches. The germline V gene encodes CDR1 MDHEN and CDR2 SYDVKM. CDR3 length: 16 residues.

The V gene is TRBV7-9, the J gene TRBJ2-3, with a possible D match to TRBD1 (5 bases). V lost 2 bases and J lost 0, with 12 bases in between. This CDR3 region has 16 residues. In germline, CDR1 is SEHNR, CDR2 FQNEAQ (reference sequence). The CDR3 bases are TGTGCCAGCAGCTTAAGGGCTGGGGCTAGCACAGATACGCAGTATTTT. Its protein is CASSLRAGASTDTQYF.